This TCR beta chain was recorded in a study of regulatory T cells in long-lasting Graves disease. Across the study: For under 3 months, newly diagnosed Graves' patients had been taking antithyroid drugs.

The germline gives CDR1 MRHNA, CDR2 SNTAGT. The length of the CDR3 is 14 residues. Trimming removed 11 bases from V and 5 bases from J; junction bases left unmatched: 14. Arm-PCR of CDR3 regions and iRepertoire HTBI primers were the basis on which TCR beta libraries were built. Each CDR3 protein is one row after TCRdb ran MiXCR on the multiplex PCR reads. The sample comprises about 220,000 distinct CDR3 sequences, about 18% of which are singletons, and approximately 20% rests with the top ten. Time point: newly diagnosed GD, antithyroid drugs for less than 3 months. PBMC-derived RNA was used for the TCR library. Patients met American Thyroid Association criteria for Graves' disease. The sample holds many counts of this clonotype. The antigen is not known. Findings of the study overall: Those with persistent Graves' had less TCR diversity than newly diagnosed patients.

The rearrangement uses TRBV6-4 and TRBJ1-2; 7 bases are shared with TRBD1. Sequenced here: peripheral blood mononuclear cells (PBMCs), sampled at new diagnosis, from a patient treated with antithyroid drugs. This receptor was identified in a female donor with Graves disease. The chain's CDR3 is CAPAMAGGGYGYTF. The CDR3 nucleotides read TGTGCCCCCGCGATGGCAGGGGGTGGGTATGGCTACACCTTC.